This TCR beta chain was obtained from a study of blood T cell repertoires in COVID-19. About the research overall: Samples taken during acute and convalescent COVID-19 were collected in the United States, Italy and Spain. Sources were T cells, B-cell-depleted T cells, or PBMCs; the material itself was cDNA or gDNA.

Original data processing: Estimation of nucleated cell counts relied on the amplification of reference gene primers. The repertoire was sequenced with immunoSEQ multiplex PCR; TCRdb's copy has only in-frame clones and lacks some. That table furnishes V, J and clone size, whereas the DNA furnished D and trimming. This sample carries 88,000 or so clones, roughly nine tenths of them seen once, and the ten largest clones take 2% to 3%. This CDR3 is built from 15 residues. Germline V lookup: CDR1 LGHDT, CDR2 YNNKEL (reference sequence). V lost 4 bases and J lost 1; bases outside the gene matches: 3. V usage is TRBV3-1 (or the pseudogene TRBV3-2) and J usage is TRBJ1-2; 10 nucleotides line up with TRBD1. Sequencing input: peripheral blood. This sequence was found in a man aged 45-65 years with acute or convalescent COVID-19. The CDR3 is CASSRGQGFNYGYTF. The CDR3 DNA is TGTGCCAGCAGCCGGGGACAGGGGTTTAACTATGGCTACACCTTC.